The 10 T cell receptor beta chains in this list originate from one sample, sequenced in a study of siplizumab effects on memory and regulatory T cells. TCRdb's table, derived via immunoSEQ multiplex PCR, lists solely in-frame clones and lacks some. The sample has around 100,000 clones, about nine tenths seen once. The specimen was CD4+ T cells sorted from blood. The receptors were sampled from a human donor in good health.

This sequence joins TRBV9 and TRBJ2-7; weak D call: TRBD1 (6 bases). Trimming removed 4 bases from V and 5 bases from J, with 16 bases in between. This CDR3 is 14 amino acids long. Germline-derived CDR1 and CDR2 are SGDLS and YYNGEE. CDR3 nucleotide sequence: TGTGCCAGCAGCTCCAGTTTTTGGGGGCACGAGCAGTACTTC. It codes for CASSSSFWGHEQYF.

The genes are TRBV5-1 and TRBJ2-6; TRBD2 agrees at 16 bases. V gave up 4 bases and J gave up 2 bases; unmatched junction bases: 3. The CDR3 runs to 18 residues. Per germline, CDR1 SGHRS and CDR2 YFSETQ. CDR3 loop: CASSLGLAGGPGANVLTF. In DNA, the CDR3 is TGCGCCAGCAGCCTGGGACTAGCGGGGGGGCCTGGGGCCAACGTCCTGACTTTC.

The V and J genes are TRBV29-1 and TRBJ2-5; D is perhaps TRBD1 (6 bases). The CDR3 is 14 residues long. Germline CDR1 is SQVTM and CDR2 is ANQGSEA. The V end lost 6 bases, the J end lost 1 base, and 15 bases lay between the germline ends. This CDR3 reads CSVGEWTVQETQYF. For the CDR3, the DNA is TGCAGCGTGGGGGAATGGACAGTCCAAGAGACCCAGTACTTC.

The chain's CDR3 is CASSPPVTLNTEAFF. The CDR3 region has the DNA TGTGCCAGCTCACCACCCGTGACACTGAACACTGAAGCTTTCTTT. The chain recombines TRBV18 with TRBJ1-1; D remains ambiguous. CDR3 size: 15 residues. Germline loops: CDR1 KGHSH, CDR2 LQKENI. V was pared by 0 bases and J by 0 bases, with 8 bases between.

This chain connects TRBV5-4 to TRBJ1-2; TRBD1 matches at 7 bases. Germline assignment: CDR1 SGHNT and CDR2 YYREEE (reference sequence). J lost 10 bases, V lost 9 bases, and 18 bases had no gene match. CDR3 length equals 14 residues. For the CDR3, the DNA is TGTGCCACCGCCCCTGACAGGGTCGTAGTCTCCTACACCTTC. This codes for CATAPDRVVVSYTF.

V is TRBV7-2 and J is TRBJ1-1; tentative D call: TRBD1 (5 bases). Germline V CDR1 and CDR2: SGHTA, FQGNSA. Trimming removed 3 bases from V and 0 bases from J, with 11 bases in between. CDR3 length equals 15 residues. Here the CDR3 DNA reads TGTGCCAGCAGCTTCATCCAGGGTTTGAACACTGAAGCTTTCTTT. Encoded protein: CASSFIQGLNTEAFF.

The V gene is TRBV4-1, the J gene TRBJ1-5; D gene uncertain. The CDR3 contains 16 residues. V lost 2 bases and J lost 2, with 13 bases in between. Germline loops: CDR1 MGHRA, CDR2 YSYEKL. CDR3 protein: CASSQPRERGNQPQHF. The CDR3 bases are TGCGCCAGCAGCCAACCAAGAGAGAGGGGCAATCAGCCCCAGCATTTT.

The rearrangement joins TRBV7-2 to TRBJ1-2; TRBD1 matches 10 bases. From germline, CDR1 is SGHTA and CDR2 FQGNSA. The CDR3 is made up of 15 amino acids. Germline trimming cut 2 bases from V and 6 bases from J; bases unmatched to any gene: 6. For the CDR3, the DNA is TGTGCCAGCAGCTTATTAGGGACAGGGGTCGATGGCTACACCTTC. Translating gives CASSLLGTGVDGYTF.

The chain uses TRBV10-2 and TRBJ1-6; 9 bases agree with TRBD1. J was trimmed by 7 bases and V by 7 bases; bases with no gene match: 5. The CDR3 spans 14 residues. Germline assignment: CDR1 WSHSY and CDR2 SAAADI. This CDR3 reads CASTSGTGNSPLHF. The DNA of the CDR3 is TGCGCCAGCACCTCCGGGACAGGGAATTCACCCCTCCACTTT.

This chain joins TRBV2 and TRBJ2-4; D is perhaps TRBD2 (5 bases). V was trimmed by 9 bases and J by 4 bases, leaving 10 bases between them. The length of the CDR3 is 12 residues. CDR1 and CDR2 from the germline V gene are SNHLY and FYNNEI. The chain's CDR3 is CASGREKNIQYF. CDR3 in DNA: TGTGCCAGTGGTCGGGAAAAAAACATTCAGTACTTC.